What follows are 10 T cell receptor beta chains derived from one specimen sequenced in a study of CD8+ T cells in alopecia areata. This sample's treatment: oral pan-JAK inhibitor, 5-10 mg twice daily. Isolated RNA was reverse transcribed into cDNA used as the sequencing template. Generated by immunoSEQ multiplex PCR, the TCRdb table keeps only in-frame clones and is missing some. The table shows about 190,000 clones, with around 56% occurring only once. The source was CD4+ T cells sorted from blood, collected at week 4, from a patient treated with tofacitinib. The receptors here all came from a human donor with alopecia areata.

The chain joins TRBV5-6 to TRBJ1-1; D is ambiguous. The CDR3 has 13 residues. The germline CDR1 and CDR2 sequences are SGHDT and YYEEEE. V gave up 1 base and J gave up 0 bases, with 4 bases separating them. CDR3 loop: CASSLSLNTEAFF. CDR3 bases: TGTGCCAGCAGCTTGAGTCTGAACACTGAAGCTTTCTTT.

This sequence joins TRBV27 and TRBJ1-1; 10 nucleotides match TRBD1. The CDR3 has 14 residues. V lost 4 bases to trimming and J lost 4 bases; unmatched junction nucleotides: 3. The germline CDR1 and CDR2 sequences are MNHEY and SMNVEV (reference sequence). In DNA, the CDR3 is TGTGCCAGCAGTTCGCGACAGGGGGCCACTGAAGCTTTCTTT. Translated: CASSSRQGATEAFF.

The J gene is TRBJ2-6, the V gene TRBV29-1; 7 bases line up with TRBD2. Germline trimming cut 5 bases from V and 2 bases from J; bases unmatched to any gene: 9. The germline gives CDR1 SQVTM, CDR2 ANQGSEA. The CDR3 runs 16 residues. CDR3 sequence (DNA): TGCAGCGTTCAAGCGGGGCGCGTAACTGGGGCCAACGTCCTGACTTTC. This sequence encodes CSVQAGRVTGANVLTF.

In this sample, this clone turned up once. The CDR3 spells CASSLRDSSTDTQYF. The DNA for the CDR3 is TGTGCCAGCAGCCTCCGGGACAGTAGCACAGATACGCAGTATTTT. The chain couples TRBV7-9 to TRBJ2-3; 7 nucleotides agree with TRBD1. Germline loops: CDR1 SEHNR, CDR2 FQNEAQ (reference sequence). V trimming: 5 bases; J trimming: 0 bases; junction bases outside the gene matches: 5. The CDR3 consists of 15 residues.

This clone was seen more than once but under ten times. V gene TRBV18 combines with J gene TRBJ2-7; D perhaps matches TRBD1 (5 bases). The V and J ends lost 2 bases and 2 bases respectively, with 7 bases between them. This CDR3 is 13 amino acids long. The V gene's germline CDR1 is KGHSH and CDR2 LQKENI. CDR3 sequence (DNA): TGTGCCAGCTCACCAGTCAGGGCCTACGAGCAGTACTTC. Translated: CASSPVRAYEQYF. The entire variable domain, with the rest obtained from reference TRBV18 and TRBJ2-7, is as follows: NAGVMQNPRHLVRRRGQEARLRCSPMKGHSHVYWYRQLPEEGLKFMVYLQKENIIDESGMPKERFSAEFPKEGPSILRIQQVVRGDSAAYFCASSPVRAYEQYFGPGTRLTVT.

The chain is built from TRBV25-1 and TRBJ2-1, with D possibly being TRBD1 (6 bases). V lost 7 bases and J lost 9, with 22 bases in between. This CDR3 region has 15 residues. The germline V gene has CDR1 MGHDK and CDR2 SYGVNS. In nucleotides, the CDR3 is TGTGCCAGCAAGATGGGGGCGGTGGGACAAACTGAGCAGTTCTTC. It yields the protein CASKMGAVGQTEQFF.

This clone came up a few times. The chain carries TRBV28 and TRBJ1-1; D ambiguous. Germline V gene data show CDR1 as MDHEN and CDR2 as SYDVKM. V gave up 6 bases and J gave up 0 bases, with 11 bases separating them. The CDR3 sequence is 14 residues long. In nucleotides, the CDR3 is TGTGCCAGCAGCGTGCCCGGGATGAACACTGAAGCTTTCTTT. This gives the protein CASSVPGMNTEAFF.

The chain joins TRBV7-2 to TRBJ1-5; perhaps TRBD1 as D (5 bases). Per the germline V gene, CDR1 is SGHTA and CDR2 is FQGNSA. The CDR3 length is 15 residues. Trimming pared 6 bases from V and 3 bases from J, leaving 15 bases between. The CDR3 sequence: CASSLDGDFNQPQHF. CDR3 coding DNA: TGTGCCAGCAGTCTGGACGGGGACTTCAATCAGCCCCAGCATTTT.

This clone occurred a few times. The chain couples TRBV29-1 to TRBJ2-3; D could derive from TRBD1 or TRBD2 (7 bases each). Germline assignment: CDR1 SQVTM and CDR2 ANQGSEA. V lost 8 bases to trimming and J lost 2 bases, with 14 bases between them. The CDR3 spans 13 residues. The CDR3 DNA is TGCAGCACGCGGGGGACAGACACAGATACGCAGTATTTT. As protein: CSTRGTDTDTQYF.

In its sample, this clone was seen a few times. The chain uses TRBV4-1 and TRBJ2-2; tentatively, D is TRBD2 (6 bases). Germline V gene data show CDR1 as MGHRA and CDR2 as YSYEKL. The CDR3 consists of 16 residues. V lost 4 bases and J 2 bases, leaving 14 bases between the germline ends. The CDR3 sequence is CASSRKPGLNTGELFF. The CDR3 DNA reads as TGCGCCAGCAGCCGGAAACCGGGACTCAACACCGGGGAGCTGTTTTTT.